This paragraph covers one T cell receptor (beta chain) sequence. Its specificity is not known. These data come from a study of graft-versus-host responses after intestinal transplantation. Study-wide context: Anti-thymocyte globulin induction was given to all recipients, followed by tacrolimus and steroids for around three years. The study's findings and limits: Detection of GvH clones occurred in recipient marrow, and some had their first appearance in ileum or blood. After transplant, early declines in HvG clones were associated with peak levels of circulating GvH clones. High graft-versus-host to host-versus-graft T cell clonal ratios marked allografts of patients with graft-donor macrochimerism.

Profiling relied on immunoSEQ multiplex PCR, and the TCRdb table lists in-frame clones only, not all of them. Of 15,000 to 20,000 clones listed, roughly 84% are singletons. Graft tissue was processed to release intraepithelial and lamina propria lymphocytes. V was shortened by 3 bases and J by 1 base, with 23 bases between the two germline ends. The CDR3 loop spans 19 amino acids. The V gene's germline CDR1 is SEHNR and CDR2 FQNEAQ (reference sequence). This receptor was identified in a human patient who received an intestinal transplant, so some T cells may come from the graft donor. The chain couples TRBV7-9 to TRBJ2-3; D tentatively fits TRBD1 or TRBD2 (5 bases each). The specimen comprised ileum tissue, sampled about 600 days after intestinal transplantation. This CDR3 is CASSFYLGGVPGRTDTQYF. CDR3 nucleotide sequence: TGTGCCAGCAGCTTTTATCTTGGGGGTGTGCCCGGCCGCACAGATACGCAGTATTTT.